Shown below are 2 T cell receptor beta chains from a single sample sequenced in a study of blood T cell repertoires in COVID-19. TCRdb's table, derived via immunoSEQ multiplex PCR, lists solely in-frame clones and lacks some. There are under 200,000 clones in the sample; 80% to 90% occur only once, and around 2.6% lies in the top ten. The sequenced material came from peripheral blood. These TCRs come from a man in his forties with active or convalescent COVID-19.

This chain links TRBV5-1 with TRBJ2-1; 8 bases match TRBD1. Germline CDR1 reads SGHRS; CDR2 reads YFSETQ. J lost 3 bases, V lost 4 bases, and 6 bases had no gene match. The CDR3 covers 15 residues. CDR3 sequence (DNA): TGCGCCAGCAGCCGGGGACAGGCGAGCTACAATGAGCAGTTCTTC. The encoded protein is CASSRGQASYNEQFF.

J is TRBJ2-5 and V is TRBV30; D is perhaps TRBD2 (5 bases). The CDR3 consists of 11 residues. Between the trimmed V and J ends, which lost 0 bases and 7 bases, there was a span of 6 bases. Per the germline V gene, CDR1 is GTSNPN and CDR2 is SVGIG (reference sequence). The CDR3 here is CAWSVRGTQYF. CDR3 DNA: TGTGCCTGGAGTGTACGGGGGACCCAGTACTTC. The variable domain in full, completed from reference TRBV30 and TRBJ2-5, reads SQTIHQWPATLVQPVGSPLSLECTVEGTSNPNLYWYRQAAGRGLQLLFYSVGIGQISSEVPQNLSASRPQDRQFILSSKKLLLSDSGFYLCAWSVRGTQYFGPGTRLLVL.